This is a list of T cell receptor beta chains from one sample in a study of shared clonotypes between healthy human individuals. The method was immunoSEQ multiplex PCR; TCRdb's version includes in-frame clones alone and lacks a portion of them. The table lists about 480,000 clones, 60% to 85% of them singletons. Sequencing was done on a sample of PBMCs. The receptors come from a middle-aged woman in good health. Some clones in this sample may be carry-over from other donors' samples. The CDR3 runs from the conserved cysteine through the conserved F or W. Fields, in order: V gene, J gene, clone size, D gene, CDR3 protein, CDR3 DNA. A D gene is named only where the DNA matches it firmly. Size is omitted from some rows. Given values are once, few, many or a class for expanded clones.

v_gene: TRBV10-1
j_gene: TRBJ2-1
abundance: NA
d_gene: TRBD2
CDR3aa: CASSESIRGTSGYNEQFF
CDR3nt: TGCGCCAGCAGTGAGTCGATTAGAGGGACTAGCGGGTACAATGAGCAGTTCTTC

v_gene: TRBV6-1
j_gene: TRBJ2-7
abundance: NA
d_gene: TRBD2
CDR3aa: CARQTSGFSYEQYF
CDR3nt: TGTGCCAGACAGACTAGCGGGTTTTCCTACGAGCAGTACTTC

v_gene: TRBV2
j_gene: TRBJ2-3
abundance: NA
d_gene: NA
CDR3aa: CASSGAGYTDTQYF
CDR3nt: TGTGCCAGCAGTGGGGCAGGCTACACAGATACGCAGTATTTT

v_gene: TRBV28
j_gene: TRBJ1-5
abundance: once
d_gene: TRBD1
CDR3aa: CASRNRGGQPQHF
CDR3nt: TGTGCCAGCAGGAACAGGGGGGGACAGCCCCAGCATTTT

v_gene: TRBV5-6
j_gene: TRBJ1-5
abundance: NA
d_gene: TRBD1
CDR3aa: CASSYRQGNINQPQHF
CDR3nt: TGTGCCAGCAGCTATAGACAGGGTAATATCAATCAGCCCCAGCATTTT

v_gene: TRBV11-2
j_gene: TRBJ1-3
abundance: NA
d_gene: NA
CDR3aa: CASSLAGFGNTIYF
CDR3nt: TGTGCCAGCAGCTTAGCCGGGTTTGGAAACACCATATATTTT

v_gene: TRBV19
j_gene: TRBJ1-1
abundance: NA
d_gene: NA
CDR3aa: CASSLNDRPEAFF
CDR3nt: TGTGCCAGTAGTCTTAACGACAGGCCTGAAGCTTTCTTT

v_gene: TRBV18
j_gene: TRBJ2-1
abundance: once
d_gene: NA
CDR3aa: CASSLKNNEQFF
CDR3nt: TGTGCCAGCTCACTTAAAAACAATGAGCAGTTCTTC

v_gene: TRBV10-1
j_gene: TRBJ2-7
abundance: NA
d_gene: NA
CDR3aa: CASSESRDGHYEQYF
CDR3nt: TGCGCCAGCAGTGAGTCCAGGGATGGACATTACGAGCAGTACTTC

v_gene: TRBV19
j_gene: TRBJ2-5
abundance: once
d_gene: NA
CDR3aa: CASSILGWETQYF
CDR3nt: TGTGCCAGTAGTATACTGGGTTGGGAGACCCAGTACTTC